One and the same sample provided the 26 T cell receptor beta chains below, sequenced in a study of T cells expressing NK-cell markers. From the 5' RACE reads, TCRdb lists one entry per CDR3 protein and no DNA. The sample has about 550,000 distinct CDR3 sequences; the top ten hold approximately 3.6%. Sequenced input: blood T cells: a sorted CD56 or NKG2C T cell subset, CD4+ or CD8+ T cells, or bulk PBMC T cells (not recorded which). The receptors shown here come from a man between 18 and 35 years old in good health.

This chain's CDR3 is CSARKVNSGHEQFF. This sequence joins TRBV20-1 and TRBJ2-1. The CDR3 consists of 14 residues. The V gene's germline CDR1 is DFQATT and CDR2 SNEGSKA (reference sequence).

The chain joins TRBV5-1 to TRBJ2-2; checking the TCRdb D call of TRBD2 is not possible without DNA. This CDR3 has 15 amino acids. Germline loops: CDR1 SGHRS, CDR2 YFSETQ. The CDR3 loop reads CASRPSGLNTGELFF.

The rearrangement uses TRBV6-1 and TRBJ2-1; TCRdb's D call of TRBD1 is untestable without DNA. Germline V gives CDR1 MNHNS, CDR2 SASEGT. This CDR3 comprises 16 residues. The CDR3 sequence is CASTLSGGGGYNEQFF.

V and J are TRBV20-1 and TRBJ1-2. This CDR3 is 15 amino acids long. Looked up from germline, CDR1 is DFQATT and CDR2 is SNEGSKA (reference sequence). The chain's CDR3 is CSARVRVTANYGYTF.

The chain links TRBV11-2 to TRBJ2-5; TCRdb indicates TRBD1, and absent DNA this call remains unverified. The CDR3 contains 14 residues. Per germline, CDR1 SGHAT and CDR2 FQNNGV. CDR3 sequence: CASSFDRGFETQYF.

V and J are TRBV27 and TRBJ2-7; TCRdb reports TRBD2, a call that lacks DNA to check it against. Germline V gene data show CDR1 as MNHEY and CDR2 as SMNVEV (reference sequence). The CDR3 contains 17 residues. The CDR3 reads CASSSHPPQGGSYEQYF.

This sequence joins TRBV7-2 and TRBJ2-3; TCRdb's D gene call, TRBD2, goes unchecked for lack of DNA. This CDR3 has 15 amino acids. Germline values: CDR1 SGHTA, CDR2 FQGNSA. The chain's CDR3 is CASSPRTSGIDTQYF.

This sequence joins TRBV7-9 and TRBJ2-1; lacking DNA, the TRBD2 call made by TCRdb goes unchecked. Germline V gene sequence: CDR1 SEHNR, CDR2 FQNEAQ (reference sequence). The CDR3 sequence is 14 residues long. CDR3 sequence reads: CAGVKGLATPEQFF.

The chain links TRBV19 to TRBJ2-2; the TRBD2 assignment by TCRdb is unverifiable without DNA. Looked up from germline, CDR1 is LNHDA and CDR2 is SQIVND (reference sequence). The CDR3 totals 15 residues. CDR3 region: CASTRGLAGTGELFF.

The rearrangement joins TRBV29-1 to TRBJ2-4. This CDR3 is built from 14 residues. Per germline, CDR1 SQVTM and CDR2 ANQGSEA. The CDR3 reads CSVEHDGKKNIQYF.

The CDR3 is CASSVRTSYNEQFF. The chain combines TRBV6-1 with TRBJ2-1; TCRdb lists TRBD2, though no DNA is available to test this call. This CDR3 spans 14 amino acids. The V gene's germline CDR1 is MNHNS and CDR2 SASEGT.

The rearrangement links TRBV6-5 to TRBJ2-1; TCRdb selects TRBD2, and the lack of DNA leaves this call unchecked. Germline CDR1 reads MNHEY; CDR2 reads SVGAGI. The CDR3 consists of 16 residues. CDR3 amino acids: CASRYQTSGVWDEQFF.

The V and J genes are TRBV20-1 and TRBJ2-5; the D call from TCRdb, TRBD1, cannot be confirmed without DNA. CDR3 length: 14 amino acids. Germline lookup yields CDR1 DFQATT and CDR2 SNEGSKA (reference sequence). CDR3 region: CSAQMRGLGETQYF.

The genes are TRBV6-1 and TRBJ2-5. The length of the CDR3 is 15 residues. The germline CDR1 and CDR2 sequences are MNHNS and SASEGT. CDR3 in amino acids: CASSTQLHNQETQYF.

The gene calls are TRBV18 and TRBJ2-2; TCRdb proposes TRBD1, but this gene call is untestable without DNA. The CDR3 runs to 16 residues. The V gene's germline CDR1 is KGHSH and CDR2 LQKENI. This CDR3 reads CASSLTGTGSTGELFF.

This chain connects TRBV11-2 to TRBJ2-3; the D gene TCRdb calls, TRBD1, cannot be checked with no DNA. The germline gives CDR1 SGHAT, CDR2 FQNNGV. The CDR3 loop spans 16 amino acids. CDR3 in amino acids: CASSLRRRTNTDTQYF.

This sequence joins TRBV7-7 and TRBJ2-5; TCRdb indicates TRBD1, and absent DNA this call remains unverified. Germline V gene sequence: CDR1 SSHAT, CDR2 FNYEAQ (reference sequence). CDR3 length equals 14 residues. CDR3 residues: CASSILGDRETQYF.

The rearrangement uses TRBV6-5 and TRBJ2-1; the D call of TRBD1 rests on TCRdb alone, since no DNA is present to check it. The CDR3 spans 15 residues. Germline loops: CDR1 MNHEY, CDR2 SVGAGI. The CDR3 spells CASSSGTPLPHEQFF.

The V and J genes are TRBV29-1 and TRBJ2-5; the D call of TRBD2 rests on TCRdb alone, since no DNA is present to check it. The length of the CDR3 is 13 residues. Per the germline V gene, CDR1 is SQVTM and CDR2 is ANQGSEA. The CDR3 sequence: CSVEVAAKETQYF.

This sequence joins TRBV5-5 and TRBJ2-1; TCRdb lists TRBD2, though no DNA is available to test this call. The germline V gene encodes CDR1 SGHKS and CDR2 YYEKEE (reference sequence). The CDR3 has 18 residues. The CDR3 loop reads CASSLVASGTSSYNEQFF.

V and J are TRBV12-3 or TRBV12-4 and TRBJ2-1; there is no DNA to check the TCRdb D call of TRBD2. The CDR3 has 20 residues. CDR3 sequence: CASSLGNLPGTSGRRHEQFF.

V and J are TRBV5-1 and TRBJ1-1; TCRdb picks TRBD1, but there is no DNA to check that call. CDR3 length: 15 residues. Germline V gene lookup returns CDR1 SGHRS and CDR2 YFSETQ. The CDR3 protein is CASSSQGGLNTEAFF.

The gene calls are TRBV7-9 and TRBJ2-5. CDR1 is SEHNR and CDR2 is FQNEAQ in the germline V gene (reference sequence). The CDR3 is 11 residues long. CDR3 in amino acids: CASRVAETQYF.

V gene TRBV29-1 combines with J gene TRBJ1-4; no DNA is available, so the TRBD1 call from TCRdb remains unchecked. Looked up from germline, CDR1 is SQVTM and CDR2 is ANQGSEA. The CDR3 runs to 12 residues. The CDR3 region is CSGGQPNEKLFF.

This chain uses TRBV5-1 with TRBJ1-3. This CDR3 contains 15 residues. CDR1 and CDR2 from the germline V gene are SGHRS and YFSETQ. This CDR3 reads CASSASGQEGNTIYF.

The V call is TRBV19, the J call TRBJ1-5; the TRBD1 assignment by TCRdb is unverifiable without DNA. CDR1 and CDR2 from the germline V gene are LNHDA and SQIVND (reference sequence). CDR3 length: 16 residues. The CDR3 is CASSIVARGLSQPQHF.